This T cell receptor (beta chain) emerged from a study of T cell responses to AZD1222 COVID-19 vaccine. At the level of the study: Second doses were pooled across both intervals (about 4 or about 12 weeks).

CDR3 length: 15 residues. Trimming took off 1 base at V and 0 bases at J, with 7 bases between the two ends. Germline V gene data show CDR1 as SEHNR and CDR2 as FQNEAQ (reference sequence). Findings and limits, study-wide: Most donors were white British and more were female, and clonal diversity was possibly underestimated.

TCRdb's table, derived via immunoSEQ multiplex PCR, lists solely in-frame clones and lacks some. This sample carries about 180,000 clones, about 89% of them seen once, and the ten largest clones take 1.6%. Concerning this clone: Its antigen is unknown.

Sample: peripheral blood, taken on day 0 of AZD1222 vaccination. This chain connects TRBV7-9 to TRBJ1-3; D is perhaps TRBD1 (5 bases). The sequence derives from an adult in good health. The CDR3 reads CASSLGTTSGNTIYF. The CDR3 DNA follows: TGTGCCAGCAGCTTAGGGACAACCTCTGGAAACACCATATATTTT. Combining the CDR3 with reference TRBV7-9 and TRBJ1-3 gives the whole variable domain DTGVSQNPRHKITKRGQNVTFRCDPISEHNRLYWYRQTLGQGPEFLTYFQNEAQLEKSRLLSDRFSAERPKGSFSTLEIQRTEQGDSAMYLCASSLGTTSGNTIYFGEGSWLTVV.